The rows below give T cell receptor beta chains drawn from one sample of a study of T cells after yellow fever vaccination. TCRdb redid the calling of the 5' RACE reads with MiXCR, one entry per CDR3 protein. Here the sample spans some 550,000 distinct CDR3 sequences, less than 20% being singletons. The sample in question was PBMCs, obtained 15 days after the yellow fever booster vaccination. The receptors derive from a man aged 25 to 40 who received the YFV17D yellow fever vaccine. The CDR3 runs from the conserved cysteine through the conserved F or W. A D gene is named only where the DNA matches it firmly. Clone size appears in some rows only: once, few, many, or a class for an expanded clone.

>TRBV4-2|-|TRBJ2-7|-
TGTGCCAGCAGCCAACCCTTGACAGCCCAGTCCTACGAGCAGTACTTC
CASSQPLTAQSYEQYF
>TRBV4-3|-|TRBJ2-7|-
TGCGCCAGCAGCCAAGACATGGGCAGTCCCTACGAGCAGTACTTC
CASSQDMGSPYEQYF
>TRBV7-9|-|TRBJ2-3|TRBD2
TGTGCCAGCAGCTACCCTTTAGCGGGGCGGTCGGATACGCAGTATTTT
CASSYPLAGRSDTQYF
>TRBV3-1|few|TRBJ2-5|TRBD2
TGTGCCAGCAGCCAAGAAAGACTAGCGGGAATTGAGACCCAGTACTTC
CASSQERLAGIETQYF
>TRBV5-1|many|TRBJ1-6|TRBD1
TGCGCCAGCAGCGATGGACAGGGTGGATCACCCCTCCACTTT
CASSDGQGGSPLHF
>TRBV7-7|few|TRBJ2-1|-
TGTGCCGCTAAACGGCTAGGAGACAATGAGCAGTTCTTC
CAAKRLGDNEQFF
>TRBV9|few|TRBJ1-2|-
TGTGCCAGCAGCTGGTCGGAAACAGGGTACTATGGCTACACCTTC
CASSWSETGYYGYTF
>TRBV7-2|-|TRBJ1-5|TRBD1
TGTGCCAGCAGCTTAGTTCCACAGGGGTTTCAGCCCCAGCATTTT
CASSLVPQGFQPQHF
>TRBV29-1|-|TRBJ2-5|TRBD1
TGCAGCGTAGACAGGGTACAGCGAGAGACCCAGTACTTC
CSVDRVQRETQYF
>TRBV29-1|-|TRBJ1-2|-
TGCAGCGTTGAAGGACGGACCAACTATGGCTACACCTTC
CSVEGRTNYGYTF
>TRBV6-2/TRBV6-3|-|TRBJ2-1|TRBD2
TGTGCCAGTAGGCCGGGGGGAAAGTCGAGTGAGCAGTTCTTC
CASRPGGKSSEQFF
>TRBV29-1|-|TRBJ2-7|-
TGCAGCGTTGAGGGGTTAACCTACGAGCAGTACTTC
CSVEGLTYEQYF
>TRBV30|-|TRBJ1-1|TRBD1
TGTGCCTGGAGTCCCGGACAGGGAGAAGCTCTCTTT
CAWSPGQGEALF
>TRBV5-6|-|TRBJ2-3|-
TGTGCCAGCAGCGCGGGCCCCCAGCCCACAGATACGCAGTATTTT
CASSAGPQPTDTQYF
>TRBV2|few|TRBJ2-1|-
TGTGCCAGCAAACGAGGACAGAATCTAAATGAGCAGTTCTTC
CASKRGQNLNEQFF
>TRBV7-8|few|TRBJ1-5|-
TGTGCCAGCAGCCATGCGAACTCCAATCAGCCCCAGCATTTT
CASSHANSNQPQHF
>TRBV12-3/TRBV12-4|-|TRBJ1-5|-
TGTGCCAGCAGTTTAAGGGACGGACAGCCCCAGCATTTT
CASSLRDGQPQHF
>TRBV6-5|-|TRBJ1-1|-
TGTGCCAGCAGTTTGACCCCGGGAACTGAAGCTTTCTTT
CASSLTPGTEAFF
>TRBV19|-|TRBJ2-7|TRBD2
TGTGCCAGTAGTACCCCGGGAGGGGGGTTTTACGAGCAGTACTTC
CASSTPGGGFYEQYF
>TRBV27|-|TRBJ1-1|-
TGTGCCAGCTTAGGACATCTGAACACTGAAGCTTTCTTT
CASLGHLNTEAFF
>TRBV27|-|TRBJ1-4|-
TGTGCCAGCAGTTCTACCCTCATTCAGGGGGAAAAACTGTTTTTT
CASSSTLIQGEKLFF
>TRBV5-5|few|TRBJ2-7|-
TGTGCCAGCTTCCCCTGGGGCTCCTACGAGCAGTACTTC
CASFPWGSYEQYF
>TRBV7-2|-|TRBJ2-5|TRBD2
TGTGCCAGCAGCTTAGTTGTCAGCGGGAGAGAGACCCAGTACTTC
CASSLVVSGRETQYF